A selection of T cell receptor beta chains follows, all from one sample in a study of blood T cell repertoires in COVID-19. Profiled with immunoSEQ multiplex PCR; TCRdb holds only in-frame clones, not every one. Of under 350,000 clones listed, about 82% are singletons. Sequenced: peripheral blood. The receptor source for this set is a human donor in a cohort sampled during active COVID-19. The CDR3 runs from the conserved cysteine through the conserved F or W. Fields, in order: CDR3 DNA, CDR3 protein, J gene, D gene, V gene, clone size. D genes are given only for firm matches. Not all rows give a size; the values are once, few, many and, for expanded clones, a class.

TGCAGCGTTGAAGGGTTCCCTAGCGGGGAAGCAGATACGCAGTATTTT CSVEGFPSGEADTQYF TRBJ2-3 TRBD2 TRBV29-1 -
TGTGCCAGCAGCTCCCATGACAGGGGGGCCTACGAGCAGTACTTC CASSSHDRGAYEQYF TRBJ2-7 TRBD1 TRBV13 -
TGTGCTAGTGGTCCCCCAATAACAGCACAGCAGTTCTTC CASGPPITAQQFF TRBJ2-1 - TRBV12-5 -
TGCAGCGTTGAAGGCGGTGACACTGAAGCTTTCTTT CSVEGGDTEAFF TRBJ1-1 - TRBV29-1 -
TGTGCCAGCAGTTACGGTCGGTCCTCTGGAAACACCATATATTTT CASSYGRSSGNTIYF TRBJ1-3 - TRBV6-5 -
TGTGCCAGCAGCACCGGGACAGGAAGAAACACCTTC CASSTGTGRNTF TRBJ1-2 TRBD1 TRBV2 -
TGCGCCAGCAGCCCCCTCCTGGACAGGGGGGAAGCTTTCTTT CASSPLLDRGEAFF TRBJ1-1 TRBD1 TRBV5-1 -
TGCGCCAGCAGCAGCCGGGACAGGGGTAACACTGAAGCTTTCTTT CASSSRDRGNTEAFF TRBJ1-1 TRBD1 TRBV5-1 -
TGTGCCAGCAGGCAAACTGGTTCAGGGGCGCAGATTCAGCCCCAGCATTTT CASRQTGSGAQIQPQHF TRBJ1-5 - TRBV27 -
TGTGCCAGCAAGAATCTGTCGCTACAATTAGCCGAGCAGTACTTC CASKNLSLQLAEQYF TRBJ2-7 - TRBV2 -
TGTGCCAGCCAGGAGGCTAGCGGGGGTAATGAGCAGTTCTTC CASQEASGGNEQFF TRBJ2-1 TRBD2 TRBV11-1 -
TGTGCCTGGAGTACGGGGATCAGCACTGAAGCTTTCTTT CAWSTGISTEAFF TRBJ1-1 - TRBV30 -
TGTGCCAGTAGTACCCCCTGGGCAGGGAAAAGTCAAGAGACCCAGTACTTC CASSTPWAGKSQETQYF TRBJ2-5 - TRBV19 -
TGTGCCACCAGCAGAAACGCCAGAGAGCAGTACTTC CATSRNAREQYF TRBJ2-7 - TRBV15 -
TGTGCCACCAGTGGTCGGGGTACGAACACTGAAGCTTTCTTT CATSGRGTNTEAFF TRBJ1-1 - TRBV24-1 -
TGTGCCAGCAGCCCCCGCCAGAATAATTCACCCCTCCACTTT CASSPRQNNSPLHF TRBJ1-6 - TRBV3-1/TRBV3-2 -
TGTGCCAGCAGCGGGGACAGTTTTAGAATGAACACTGAAGCTTTCTTT CASSGDSFRMNTEAFF TRBJ1-1 TRBD1 TRBV9 once
TGTGCCAGCAGGCCCCGCGGCAGCATGAACACTGAAGCTTTCTTT CASRPRGSMNTEAFF TRBJ1-1 - TRBV2 -
TGTGCCAGCTCATCTACAGGGGTTCTCGCCTACGAGCAGTACTTC CASSSTGVLAYEQYF TRBJ2-7 TRBD1 TRBV18 -
TGTGCCAGCAGTCGGAGCGCAGGGTCTAACTATGGCTACACCTTC CASSRSAGSNYGYTF TRBJ1-2 - TRBV6-5 -
TGTGCCAGCAGCTTGGGTCGGGTGGGTAAGACTGAAGCTTTCTTT CASSLGRVGKTEAFF TRBJ1-1 - TRBV7-2 -
TGTGCCAGCAGCTTAATCCGGGACACCGGGGAGCTGTTTTTT CASSLIRDTGELFF TRBJ2-2 - TRBV7-9 -
TGTGCCAGCAGTTTAGGCGACATCTCCTACAATGAGCAGTTCTTC CASSLGDISYNEQFF TRBJ2-1 - TRBV6-5 -
TGTGCCAGCACAGCGGGGGGGCTGGGGACAGATACGCAGTATTTT CASTAGGLGTDTQYF TRBJ2-3 TRBD2 TRBV2 -
TGTGCCAGCAGTGAGGGACAGGGACGGAGTAATCAGCCCCAGCATTTT CASSEGQGRSNQPQHF TRBJ1-5 TRBD1 TRBV2 few
TGTGCCAGCAGTTCGCCCACAGGGGCTGGCTACACCTTC CASSSPTGAGYTF TRBJ1-2 TRBD1 TRBV7-9 once
TGTGCCAACCAGAAAGGGGATGGGCCCCAGCATTTT CANQKGDGPQHF TRBJ1-5 - TRBV12-3/TRBV12-4 few
TGTGCTAGTGGTTTGGTATCGCAGGGTGAAGTGGAGACCCAGTACTTC CASGLVSQGEVETQYF TRBJ2-5 - TRBV12-5 -
TGTGCCAGCAGCCTGGGAGGGAGCGGGGGCCTTTACGAGCAGTACTTC CASSLGGSGGLYEQYF TRBJ2-7 TRBD2 TRBV3-1/TRBV3-2 -
TGTGCCAGTAGTATTAATACGGGTAGCGGGGATCTAGCCAAAAACATTCAGTACTTC CASSINTGSGDLAKNIQYF TRBJ2-4 TRBD2 TRBV19 -
TGTGCCAGCAGTTTAAAGAGAGATACGCAGTATTTT CASSLKRDTQYF TRBJ2-3 - TRBV28 -
TGCAGCGTTGGTAGGGGCAACACTGAAGCTTTCTTT CSVGRGNTEAFF TRBJ1-1 - TRBV29-1 -
TGTGCCAGCAGTTCCGGACAGGCAAAAGCTTTCTTT CASSSGQAKAFF TRBJ1-1 TRBD1 TRBV6-5 -
TGTGCCAGCAGCGTAGCAGGGTTTGACACTGAAGCTTTCTTT CASSVAGFDTEAFF TRBJ1-1 - TRBV9 -
TGCGCCAGCAGCGACGCCCGACAGAGTCCTAGCACAGATACGCAGTATTTT CASSDARQSPSTDTQYF TRBJ2-3 - TRBV5-1 -
TGCGCCAGCAGCGGGGACAGTATGGCTAGCACAGATACGCAGTATTTT CASSGDSMASTDTQYF TRBJ2-3 TRBD1 TRBV5-1 -
TGTGCCAGCTCAATGGACAGGGGGGACAATCAGCCCCAGCATTTT CASSMDRGDNQPQHF TRBJ1-5 TRBD1 TRBV18 -
TGTGCCAGCAGCTTGATCAGGGGGCAATGGACCGGGGAGCTGTTTTTT CASSLIRGQWTGELFF TRBJ2-2 TRBD1 TRBV11-2 once
TGTGCCAGCAGCGCAGGACAGGGAGTCTCATACGAGCAGTACTTC CASSAGQGVSYEQYF TRBJ2-7 TRBD1 TRBV9 -
TGTGCCAGCAGCTTAGGAGGAGGGAGTACCGGGGAGCTGTTTTTT CASSLGGGSTGELFF TRBJ2-2 - TRBV7-9 -
TGCGCCAGCAGCACCGGAGAGACCCAGTACTTC CASSTGETQYF TRBJ2-5 - TRBV5-1 -
TGTGCCAGCAGTACGACAGCGCGCAATGAGCAGTTCTTC CASSTTARNEQFF TRBJ2-1 - TRBV6-5 -
TGTGCCAGCAGCCTGGGACAGGGGGATGAAAAACTGTTTTTT CASSLGQGDEKLFF TRBJ1-4 TRBD1 TRBV5-6 -
TGTGCCAGCAGTCCCAATACCCTGAGCTCCTATAATTCACCCCTCCACTTT CASSPNTLSSYNSPLHF TRBJ1-6 - TRBV6-6 -
TGTGCCAGCAGTTTACGACAGGACAAACTGTTTTTT CASSLRQDKLFF TRBJ1-4 - TRBV12-3/TRBV12-4 -
TGTGCCAGCAGCCAAACAGGGGGCGTCTCAGATACGCAGTATTTT CASSQTGGVSDTQYF TRBJ2-3 TRBD1 TRBV7-3 -
TGTGCCAGCTCACCCCGGGAAAATGAGCAGTTCTTC CASSPRENEQFF TRBJ2-1 - TRBV18 -
TGCGCCAGCAGCTTAAGGTCGACTAGCGGGGGGGATACGCAGTATTTT CASSLRSTSGGDTQYF TRBJ2-3 TRBD2 TRBV5-1 -
TGTGCCAGCAGCCCAGGACAGCCCTACGAGCAGTACTTC CASSPGQPYEQYF TRBJ2-7 - TRBV7-3 -
TGTGCCAGCAGCTTGGATGAGCGGGGGGGAACCGGGGAGCTGTTTTTT CASSLDERGGTGELFF TRBJ2-2 TRBD2 TRBV5-4 -
TGTGCCATCAGTGCTTTAGCGGGGGAACACGAGCAGTACTTC CAISALAGEHEQYF TRBJ2-7 TRBD2 TRBV10-3 -
TGTGCCAGCAGCTTAGGGGGCGCCGGACAGGGTTGGGACGAGCAGTACTTC CASSLGGAGQGWDEQYF TRBJ2-7 TRBD1 TRBV7-2 -
TGCAGTGCTAGTAGACAGGGCCTAGGCGAAGCTTTCTTT CSASRQGLGEAFF TRBJ1-1 TRBD1 TRBV20-1 -
TGTGCCAGCAGCGTAGCAGCGAAGACTAGCACAGATACGCAGTATTTT CASSVAAKTSTDTQYF TRBJ2-3 - TRBV9 -
TGTGCCAGCAGCCCTATAAGATGGACAGGGATCTACGAGCAGTACTTC CASSPIRWTGIYEQYF TRBJ2-7 TRBD1 TRBV11-2 -